This TCR beta chain stems from a study of blood T cell repertoires in COVID-19. Study overall: From the United States, Italy and Spain came samples of acute and convalescent COVID-19. The cDNA or gDNA used as material had been derived from T cells, B-cell-depleted T cells, or PBMCs.

Germline V lookup: CDR1 MNHEY, CDR2 SVGAGI. The CDR3 sequence is 13 residues long. Trimming cost V 4 bases and J 12 bases, with 18 bases left between them. As handled by the study authors: Cell counts per sample came from amplifying reference gene primers. Sequencing used immunoSEQ multiplex PCR; TCRdb keeps in-frame clones, though not all of them. That table is the source of V, J and clone size, and D and trimming were worked out from the DNA. Seen here are roughly 200,000 clones, more than 80% observed once, and the top ten hold approximately 8.9%. The specimen was peripheral blood. This TCR was recovered from a woman aged 55-69 years with acute or convalescent COVID-19. The rearrangement joins TRBV6-5 to TRBJ1-1; D gene uncertain. CDR3 nucleotides: TGTGCCAGCAGTTCCCCTCCCCAGTTCGTTTCTTTCTTT. As protein: CASSSPPQFVSFF.